The source of this T cell receptor (beta chain) is a study of T cell changes during pregnancy in multiple sclerosis. The germline V and J ends were trimmed by 6 bases and 0 bases, with 8 bases remaining between them. Germline CDR1 and CDR2: MNHEY and SVGAGI. CDR3 length: 14 residues. Profiling relied on immunoSEQ multiplex PCR, and the TCRdb table lists in-frame clones only, not all of them. The sample consists of about 44,000 clones, 80% to 90% of them appearing once. V usage is TRBV6-5 and J usage is TRBJ1-4, with a weak D call TRBD1 (5 bases). The receptor comes from a female donor with multiple sclerosis, enrolled in a pregnancy study. The sequenced sample was CD4+ T cells from peripheral blood mononuclear cells, obtained after pregnancy. DNA of the CDR3: TGTGCCAGCAGAAAGACAGCAACTAATGAAAAACTGTTTTTT. Translation: CASRKTATNEKLFF.